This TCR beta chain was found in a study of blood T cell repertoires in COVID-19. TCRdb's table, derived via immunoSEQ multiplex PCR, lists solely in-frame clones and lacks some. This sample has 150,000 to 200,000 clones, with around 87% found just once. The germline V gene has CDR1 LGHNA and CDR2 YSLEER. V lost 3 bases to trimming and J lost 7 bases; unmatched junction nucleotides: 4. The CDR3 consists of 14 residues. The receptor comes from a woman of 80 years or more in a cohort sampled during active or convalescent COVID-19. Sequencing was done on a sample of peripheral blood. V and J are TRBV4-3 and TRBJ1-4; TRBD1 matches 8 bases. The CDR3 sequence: CASSHQGAGEKLFF. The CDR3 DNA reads TGCGCCAGCAGCCATCAGGGGGCAGGTGAAAAACTGTTTTTT.